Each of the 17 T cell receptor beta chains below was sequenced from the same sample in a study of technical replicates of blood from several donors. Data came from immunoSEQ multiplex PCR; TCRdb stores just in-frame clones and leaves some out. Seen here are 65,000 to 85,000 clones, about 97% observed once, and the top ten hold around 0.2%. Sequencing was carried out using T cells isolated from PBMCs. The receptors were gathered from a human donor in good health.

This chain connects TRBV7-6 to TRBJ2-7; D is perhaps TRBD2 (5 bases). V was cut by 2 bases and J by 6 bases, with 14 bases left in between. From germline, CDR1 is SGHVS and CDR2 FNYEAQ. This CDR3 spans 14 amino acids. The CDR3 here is CASSLLRESVEQYF. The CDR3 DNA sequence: TGTGCCAGCAGCTTATTGAGGGAGTCTGTCGAGCAGTACTTC.

The CDR3 nucleotides are TGTGCCAGCAGACCTGGGACAGGGGGCGGGAACACTGAAGCTTTCTTT. Translating gives CASRPGTGGGNTEAFF. This sequence joins TRBV5-4 and TRBJ1-1; 12 bases are shared with TRBD1. CDR3 size: 16 residues. J was trimmed by 1 base and V by 5 bases; bases with no gene match: 6. Germline V lookup: CDR1 SGHNT, CDR2 YYREEE (reference sequence).

The CDR3 region has the DNA TGTGCCAGCAGTTCACCGGGACTAGCGGATTACGAGCAGTACTTC. Translating gives CASSSPGLADYEQYF. The chain combines TRBV28 with TRBJ2-7; 11 nucleotides agree with TRBD2. Germline trimming cut 4 bases from V and 4 bases from J; bases unmatched to any gene: 6. Germline CDR1 and CDR2: MDHEN and SYDVKM. CDR3 length equals 15 residues.

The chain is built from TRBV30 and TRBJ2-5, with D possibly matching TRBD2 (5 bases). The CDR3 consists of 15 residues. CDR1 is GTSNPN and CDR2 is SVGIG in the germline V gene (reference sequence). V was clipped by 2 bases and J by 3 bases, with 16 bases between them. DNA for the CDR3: TGTGCCTGGAGTATCGGACTGAGCAACGAAGAGACCCAGTACTTC. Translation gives CAWSIGLSNEETQYF.

CDR3 DNA: TGTGCCAGCAGCTTGACAGGGGTGGGTCAGCCCCAGCATTTT. Translating it yields CASSLTGVGQPQHF. The chain carries TRBV28 and TRBJ1-5, with 8 bases that match TRBD1. Germline CDR1 MDHEN, CDR2 SYDVKM. V dropped 6 bases and J dropped 6; count of bases not matched to a gene: 7. The CDR3 is 14 amino acids.

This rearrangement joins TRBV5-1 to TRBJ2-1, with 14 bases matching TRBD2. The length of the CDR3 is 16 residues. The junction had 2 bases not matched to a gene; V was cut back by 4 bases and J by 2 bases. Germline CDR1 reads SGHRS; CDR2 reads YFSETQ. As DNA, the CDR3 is TGCGCCAGCAGCCCGGGACTAGCGGGAGCCTACAATGAGCAGTTCTTC. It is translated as CASSPGLAGAYNEQFF.

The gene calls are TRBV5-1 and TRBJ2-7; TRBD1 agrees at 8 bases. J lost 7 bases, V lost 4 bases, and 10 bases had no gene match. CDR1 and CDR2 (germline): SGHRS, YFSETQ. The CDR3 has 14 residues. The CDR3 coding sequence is TGCGCCAGCAGCCCGCAGGGGGCCCAGGGAGAGCAGTACTTC. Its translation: CASSPQGAQGEQYF.

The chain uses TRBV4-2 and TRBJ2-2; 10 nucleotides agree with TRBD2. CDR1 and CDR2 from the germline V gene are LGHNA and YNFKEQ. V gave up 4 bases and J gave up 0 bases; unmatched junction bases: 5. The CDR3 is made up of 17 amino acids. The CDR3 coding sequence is TGTGCCAGCAGCCCCAGGACTAGCGGATCGAACACCGGGGAGCTGTTTTTT. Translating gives CASSPRTSGSNTGELFF.

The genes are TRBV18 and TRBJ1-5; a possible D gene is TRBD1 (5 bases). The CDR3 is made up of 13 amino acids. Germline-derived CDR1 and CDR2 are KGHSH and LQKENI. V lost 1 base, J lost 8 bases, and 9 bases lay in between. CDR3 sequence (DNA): TGTGCCAGCTCACCACGTGGGGCCGAGCCCCAGCATTTT. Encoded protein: CASSPRGAEPQHF. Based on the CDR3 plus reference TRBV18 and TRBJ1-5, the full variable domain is NAGVMQNPRHLVRRRGQEARLRCSPMKGHSHVYWYRQLPEEGLKFMVYLQKENIIDESGMPKERFSAEFPKEGPSILRIQQVVRGDSAAYFCASSPRGAEPQHFGDGTRLSIL.

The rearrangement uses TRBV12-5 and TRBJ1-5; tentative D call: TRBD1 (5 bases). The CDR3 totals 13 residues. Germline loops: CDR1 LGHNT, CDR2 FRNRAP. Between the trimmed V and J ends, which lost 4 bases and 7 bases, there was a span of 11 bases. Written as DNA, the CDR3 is TGTGCTAGTGGTTGGGGGGACGCCCAGCCCCAGCATTTT. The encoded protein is CASGWGDAQPQHF.

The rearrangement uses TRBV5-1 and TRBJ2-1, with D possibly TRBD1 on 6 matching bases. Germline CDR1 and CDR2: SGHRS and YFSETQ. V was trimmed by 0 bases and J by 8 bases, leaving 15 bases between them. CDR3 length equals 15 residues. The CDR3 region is CASSLGADRFDEQFF. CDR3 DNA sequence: TGCGCCAGCAGCTTGGGGGCTGACAGGTTCGATGAGCAGTTCTTC.

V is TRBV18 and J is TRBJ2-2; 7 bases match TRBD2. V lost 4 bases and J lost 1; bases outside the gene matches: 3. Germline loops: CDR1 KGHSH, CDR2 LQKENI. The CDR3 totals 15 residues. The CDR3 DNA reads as TGTGCCAGCTCACAAGCGGGGAAGAACACCGGGGAGCTGTTTTTT. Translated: CASSQAGKNTGELFF.

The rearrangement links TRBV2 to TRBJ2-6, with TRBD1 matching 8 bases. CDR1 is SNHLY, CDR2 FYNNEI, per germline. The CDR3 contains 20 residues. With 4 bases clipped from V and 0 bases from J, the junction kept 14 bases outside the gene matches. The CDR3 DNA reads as TGTGCCAGCAGTGTACCGGGACAGGTCCTCCTAAGCTCTGGGGCCAACGTCCTGACTTTC. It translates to CASSVPGQVLLSSGANVLTF. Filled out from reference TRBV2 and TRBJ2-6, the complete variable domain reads EPEVTQTPSHQVTQMGQEVILRCVPISNHLYFYWYRQILGQKVEFLVSFYNNEISEKSEIFDDQFSVERPDGSNFTLKIRSTKLEDSAMYFCASSVPGQVLLSSGANVLTFGAGSRLTVL.

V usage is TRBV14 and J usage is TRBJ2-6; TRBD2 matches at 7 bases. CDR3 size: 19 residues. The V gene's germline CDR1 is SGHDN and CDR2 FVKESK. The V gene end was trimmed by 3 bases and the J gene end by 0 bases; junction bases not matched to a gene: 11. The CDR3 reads CASSQRTGLGPSGANVLTF. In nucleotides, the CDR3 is TGTGCCAGCAGCCAGCGCACTGGACTAGGACCCTCTGGGGCCAACGTCCTGACTTTC.

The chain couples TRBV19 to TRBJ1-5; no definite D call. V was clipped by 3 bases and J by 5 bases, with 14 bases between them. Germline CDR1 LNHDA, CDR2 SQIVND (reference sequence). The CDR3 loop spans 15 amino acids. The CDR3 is CASSIRLPQDQPQHF. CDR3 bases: TGTGCCAGTAGTATCCGCCTACCTCAGGATCAGCCCCAGCATTTT.

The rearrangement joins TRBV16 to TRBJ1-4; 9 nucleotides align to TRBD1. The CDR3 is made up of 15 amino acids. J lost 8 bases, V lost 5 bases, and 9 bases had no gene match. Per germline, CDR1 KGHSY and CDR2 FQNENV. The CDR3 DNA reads TGTGCCAGCAGCTCCGAGACAGGGGGTGGCGAAAAACTGTTTTTT. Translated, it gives CASSSETGGGEKLFF.

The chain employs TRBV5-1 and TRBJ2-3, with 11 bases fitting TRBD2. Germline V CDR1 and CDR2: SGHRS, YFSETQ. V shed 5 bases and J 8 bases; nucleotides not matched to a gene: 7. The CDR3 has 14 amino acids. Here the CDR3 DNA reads TGCGCCAGCAGACCTAGCGGGGGGATGGGTACGCAGTATTTT. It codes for CASRPSGGMGTQYF.